In this sample, the clone carrying this T cell receptor beta chain turned up many times. Its antigen is as yet unknown. Unique molecular identifiers were incorporated when the TCRbeta library was constructed. Using its own MiXCR run on the PCR reads, TCRdb lists one record per CDR3 protein. The data show about 180,000 distinct CDR3 sequences, 8.5% to 14% seen once. This entry is derived from a study of T-cell reconstitution after alpha-beta-depleted transplantation in children. Study-level findings and limits: Reportedly, roughly two months post-transplant, alpha-beta T cells arose from several hundred expanded graft clones. Fresh T-cell production supplied most of the T-cell counts and diversity seen one year after transplant. In some patients, recipient T cells and intrathymic progenitors surviving conditioning explained high day-60 diversity.

V gave up 0 bases and J gave up 10 bases, with 16 bases separating them. CDR1 is LGHDT, CDR2 YNNKEL, per germline (reference sequence). The CDR3 length is 14 residues. The receptor comes from a boy aged 2-9 years with acute myeloid leukemia, due to receive a stem cell transplant. The genes are TRBV3-1 and TRBJ2-7, with D perhaps being TRBD1 or TRBD2 (5 bases each). Material: PBMCs, obtained before TCRalphabeta/CD19-depleted stem cell transplant. The CDR3 sequence is CASSQDWDQEVQYF. The DNA of the CDR3 is TGTGCCAGCAGCCAAGATTGGGACCAAGAGGTTCAGTACTTC.